A single sample is the source of the 25 T cell receptor beta chains below, sequenced in a study of blood T cell repertoires in COVID-19. Assay used: immunoSEQ multiplex PCR; TCRdb lists only in-frame clones, some missing. The table has about 300,000 clones, over 75% seen once; the top ten hold more than 2%. Source material: PBMCs or T cells enriched from blood (not recorded which). These receptors originate from a man younger than 40 who had recovered from COVID-19.

The rearrangement links TRBV30 to TRBJ1-1; D not resolved. V dropped 8 bases and J dropped 12 bases, with 22 bases sitting between them. Per germline, CDR1 GTSNPN and CDR2 SVGIG (reference sequence). The CDR3 has 12 residues. In DNA, the CDR3 is TGTGCCACCGACCCGGGTCTAAGAATAACTTTCTTT. Encoded protein: CATDPGLRITFF.

The chain joins TRBV6-2 or TRBV6-3 to TRBJ2-2; D is unclear. This CDR3 contains 15 residues. The germline gives CDR1 MNHEY, CDR2 SVGEGT. Deletions cut 2 bases from V and 6 bases from J, with 13 bases between. DNA for the CDR3: TGTGCCAGCAGTTACCTCCTGTTGAAGCCCGGGGAGCTGTTTTTT. This sequence encodes CASSYLLLKPGELFF.

V usage is TRBV6-9 and J usage is TRBJ1-1, with TRBD1 identical over 7 bases. There are 13 residues in the CDR3. V trimming: 6 bases; J trimming: 1 base; junction bases outside the gene matches: 2. Germline CDR1 and CDR2: MNHGY and SVAAGI. In nucleotides, the CDR3 is TGTGCCAGCAGGACAGGGTGGAACACTGAAGCTTTCTTT. Its protein is CASRTGWNTEAFF.

This clone was picked up one time. The chain carries TRBV6-5 and TRBJ1-2; possible D gene TRBD1, 6 bases. CDR3 size: 14 residues. The germline CDR1 and CDR2 sequences are MNHEY and SVGAGI. V was trimmed by 3 bases and J by 1 base, leaving 9 bases between them. In DNA, the CDR3 is TGTGCCAGCAGTTATCACAGGGTTAACTATGGCTACACCTTC. Amino acid sequence: CASSYHRVNYGYTF.

V usage is TRBV9 and J usage is TRBJ1-1; weak D call: TRBD1 (5 bases). CDR3 length equals 14 residues. V lost 0 bases and J 6 bases, leaving 12 bases between the germline ends. Germline CDR1 reads SGDLS; CDR2 reads YYNGEE. CDR3 loop: CASSVAGDGAEAFF. CDR3 DNA sequence: TGTGCCAGCAGCGTAGCGGGGGATGGAGCTGAAGCTTTCTTT.

This clone was picked up one time. The V call is TRBV7-6, the J call TRBJ2-5; a weak D match, TRBD2 (7 bases). The CDR3 has 14 residues. V lost 6 bases, J lost 5 bases, and 16 bases lay in between. The germline CDR1 and CDR2 sequences are SGHVS and FNYEAQ. The CDR3 reads CASSSTGGGETQYF. In DNA form, the CDR3 reads TGTGCCAGCAGTTCAACGGGGGGCGGGGAGACCCAGTACTTC.

This sequence joins TRBV9 and TRBJ2-5; 9 bases map to TRBD1. The germline gives CDR1 SGDLS, CDR2 YYNGEE. CDR3 length: 17 residues. After removal of 0 bases from V and 2 bases from J, the junction contained 8 bases not matched to a gene. In DNA, the CDR3 is TGTGCCAGCAGCGTAGTAAAAGAGGGGACAGGGCAAGAGACCCAGTACTTC. The encoded protein is CASSVVKEGTGQETQYF.

DNA for the CDR3: TGTGCCAGCAGCCATAGTTGGAGGGGGCGCTTAAACACTGAAGCTTTCTTT. Its translation: CASSHSWRGRLNTEAFF. J is TRBJ1-1 and V is TRBV7-6; TRBD1 aligns across 7 bases. This CDR3 region has 17 residues. The trim removed 5 bases at V and 2 bases at J, leaving 14 bases unmatched. From germline, CDR1 is SGHVS and CDR2 FNYEAQ.

This chain joins TRBV18 and TRBJ2-7; 7 bases agree with TRBD1. With 4 bases clipped from V and 5 bases from J, the junction kept 11 bases outside the gene matches. The CDR3 is 15 residues long. CDR1 is KGHSH and CDR2 is LQKENI in the germline V gene. As DNA, the CDR3 is TGTGCCAGCTCACTAAGTGTTACAGGGGTTAACGAGCAGTACTTC. Protein product: CASSLSVTGVNEQYF.

With respect to this clone: Additional DNA sequences in this sample encode the identical CDR3. The V gene is TRBV5-1, the J gene TRBJ2-1, with 9 nucleotides matching TRBD1. The CDR3 sequence is 14 residues long. The V gene end was trimmed by 4 bases and the J gene end by 4 bases; junction bases not matched to a gene: 3. Germline CDR1 SGHRS, CDR2 YFSETQ. The CDR3 nucleotides are TGCGCCAGCAGCGGGGGACAGGGATACAATGAGCAGTTCTTC. Amino acids: CASSGGQGYNEQFF.

This chain connects TRBV27 to TRBJ2-7; 10 nucleotides line up with TRBD2. The CDR3 is 13 residues long. CDR1 is MNHEY and CDR2 is SMNVEV in the germline V gene (reference sequence). Losses at the gene ends were 7 bases for V and 4 bases for J; bases not matched to a gene: 4. The CDR3 DNA is TGTGCCAGCAAAACTAGCGGGACATACGAGCAGTACTTC. Its translation is CASKTSGTYEQYF.

The gene calls are TRBV4-1 and TRBJ2-7, with D perhaps TRBD1 (6 bases). This CDR3 spans 14 amino acids. Per the germline V gene, CDR1 is MGHRA and CDR2 is YSYEKL. V lost 3 bases, J lost 6 bases, and 15 bases lay in between. In nucleotides, the CDR3 is TGCGCCAGCAGCCAGGGTGGCAGGGGTCGCGAGCAGTACTTC. Amino acid sequence: CASSQGGRGREQYF.

V is TRBV7-9 and J is TRBJ2-2; the match to TRBD2 covers 7 bases. The V and J ends lost 5 bases and 0 bases, in that order; junction bases with no gene match: 3. The CDR3 length is 15 residues. CDR1 SEHNR and CDR2 FQNEAQ come from the germline V gene (reference sequence). CDR3 protein: CASSPAGTNTGELFF. CDR3 bases: TGTGCCAGCAGCCCAGCGGGAACGAACACCGGGGAGCTGTTTTTT.

This clone appeared a single time. The CDR3 here is CASTTILRGMGETQYF. The DNA of the CDR3 is TGTGCCAGCACGACTATTCTCAGGGGTATGGGAGAGACCCAGTACTTC. The chain couples TRBV2 to TRBJ2-5; tentatively, D is TRBD1 (6 bases). This CDR3 comprises 16 residues. Trimming cost V 7 bases and J 4 bases, with 22 bases left between them. Germline values: CDR1 SNHLY, CDR2 FYNNEI.

This chain's CDR3 is CASSYHPGGYTGELFF. The DNA of the CDR3 is TGTGCCAGCAGCTACCATCCGGGGGGGTACACCGGGGAGCTGTTTTTT. The chain recombines TRBV11-2 with TRBJ2-2; 8 bases align to TRBD2. J was trimmed by 3 bases and V by 4 bases; bases with no gene match: 7. The CDR3 consists of 16 residues. Germline loops: CDR1 SGHAT, CDR2 FQNNGV.

The chain joins TRBV6-5 to TRBJ1-1; D gene unclear. Trimming took 5 bases from V and 3 from J, leaving 10 bases between them. The V gene's germline CDR1 is MNHEY and CDR2 SVGAGI. This CDR3 comprises 13 residues. The CDR3 reads CASSPHRYTEAFF. For the CDR3, the DNA is TGTGCCAGCAGTCCGCACCGGTACACTGAAGCTTTCTTT.

The chain has TRBV29-1 and TRBJ1-1; D is possibly TRBD1 (5 bases). The CDR3 runs 14 residues. The germline gives CDR1 SQVTM, CDR2 ANQGSEA. V gave up 4 bases and J gave up 0 bases, with 12 bases separating them. CDR3 coding DNA: TGCAGCGTTGGGTGGGGGGGTGTGAACACTGAAGCTTTCTTT. This sequence encodes CSVGWGGVNTEAFF.

The chain links TRBV5-6 to TRBJ2-1; D is uncertain. This CDR3 comprises 14 residues. The germline V gene encodes CDR1 SGHDT and CDR2 YYEEEE. Trimming left V 0 bases short and J 2 bases short, with 6 bases between. The DNA for the CDR3 is TGTGCCAGCAGCTTGGCCCGGGCCTACAATGAGCAGTTCTTC. Its protein is CASSLARAYNEQFF.

This chain uses TRBV5-4 with TRBJ1-1; D might be TRBD1 (5 bases). V lost 2 bases and J lost 1, with 9 bases in between. The CDR3 is made up of 14 amino acids. Germline V gene data show CDR1 as SGHNT and CDR2 as YYREEE (reference sequence). The CDR3 spells CASSFFDRNTEAFF. CDR3 DNA sequence: TGTGCCAGCAGCTTCTTTGACAGGAACACTGAAGCTTTCTTT.

CDR3 in amino acids: CASSQDFGETQYF. CDR3 in DNA: TGTGCCAGCAGCCAAGACTTCGGGGAGACCCAGTACTTC. The V and J genes are TRBV4-2 and TRBJ2-5; D not resolved. This CDR3 has 13 amino acids. Trimming pared 0 bases from V and 5 bases from J, leaving 7 bases between. In germline, CDR1 is LGHNA, CDR2 YNFKEQ.

V gene TRBV7-6 combines with J gene TRBJ2-7, with 7 bases aligning to TRBD2. The junction had 9 bases not matched to a gene; V was cut back by 5 bases and J by 5 bases. Per germline, CDR1 SGHVS and CDR2 FNYEAQ. The CDR3 runs to 14 residues. CDR3 nucleotides: TGTGCCAGCAGCGCTTCCGGGGGGACTAACGAGCAGTACTTC. Encoded protein: CASSASGGTNEQYF.

The rearrangement joins TRBV6-5 to TRBJ2-5; 8 nucleotides align to TRBD1. This CDR3 is built from 13 residues. V gave up 6 bases and J gave up 6 bases; unmatched junction bases: 6. CDR1 and CDR2 from the germline V gene are MNHEY and SVGAGI. CDR3: CASRTTGEKTQYF. The CDR3 region has the DNA TGTGCCAGCAGGACGACAGGGGAAAAGACCCAGTACTTC.

The chain uses TRBV11-2 and TRBJ2-2, with 7 bases identical to TRBD1. V shed 2 bases and J 6 bases; nucleotides not matched to a gene: 6. CDR3 length: 15 amino acids. Germline V lookup: CDR1 SGHAT, CDR2 FQNNGV. The CDR3 coding sequence is TGTGCCAGCAGCTTAACAGGGGAGTATTCCGGGGAGCTGTTTTTT. Protein sequence: CASSLTGEYSGELFF.

The genes are TRBV27 and TRBJ2-7, with 8 bases matching TRBD1. Germline CDR1 reads MNHEY; CDR2 reads SMNVEV (reference sequence). The CDR3 has 13 amino acids. V was pared by 5 bases and J by 2 bases, with 2 bases of the junction left unmatched. CDR3: CASSRGQAYEQYF. The CDR3 region has the DNA TGTGCCAGCAGTAGGGGACAGGCCTACGAGCAGTACTTC.

CDR3 nucleotide sequence: TGTGCCAGCTCACTTTACGGGGGACAGGGGGTCCGCGAGCAGTACTTC. Protein product: CASSLYGGQGVREQYF. The chain couples TRBV18 to TRBJ2-7; 11 bases match TRBD1. The length of the CDR3 is 16 residues. Germline V CDR1 and CDR2: KGHSH, LQKENI. V trimming: 4 bases; J trimming: 6 bases; junction bases outside the gene matches: 11.